This record covers a single T cell receptor beta chain. Antigen specificity is unknown. Sequencing was designed to attain a depth spanning 1 in 200,000 to 1 in 1 million T cells. Method: immunoSEQ multiplex PCR; TCRdb's copy keeps in-frame clones and lacks some. The top ten clones hold around 6.5% of a sample with about 300,000 clones, under 70% of them seen once. This CDR3 has 15 residues. V lost 8 bases and J 0 bases, leaving 16 bases between the germline ends. Germline values: CDR1 SGHNT, CDR2 YENEEA. The data originate from a study of cytotoxic CD8 clonotypes in ibrutinib-treated CLL. The study's findings and limits: The clonality rise at ibrutinib response reflected private clonotype expansion. Clonality was higher at baseline than in age-matched healthy donors and tracked circulating CD8+ T-cell counts.

The rearrangement joins TRBV11-3 to TRBJ2-5; D possibly corresponds to TRBD2 (6 bases). This TCR came from a human donor with chronic lymphocytic leukemia. The sample in question was PBMCs, obtained after 36 months of ibrutinib treatment. In DNA, the CDR3 is TGTGCCAGCGCTAGGGGTAGCGGTAACCAAGAGACCCAGTACTTC. It yields the protein CASARGSGNQETQYF.